This T cell receptor beta chain was captured by sequencing in a study of blood T cells in healthy people across ages. General study findings and limits: Estimates drawn from one million T cells were deemed to understate diversity.

Trimming took off 7 bases at V and 4 bases at J, with 16 bases between the two ends. Germline CDR1 is MNHEY and CDR2 is SVGAGI. CDR3 size: 14 residues. Isolation of PBMCs gave at least 6.5 million cells per sample. Extractions gave at least 5 micrograms of total RNA per sample. A second roughly 6 to 12 cycle PCR used barcoded and J-beta primers. Each cDNA molecule was tagged by a template-switch adaptor that had 12 random nucleotides. Using its own MiXCR run on the 5' RACE reads, TCRdb lists one record per CDR3 protein. The sample consists of about a million distinct CDR3 sequences, more than 30% of them appearing once. As concerns this clonotype: Its antigen remains unidentified.

The receptor's source is a man younger than 30 in good health. The chain employs TRBV6-5 and TRBJ1-2; tentatively, D is TRBD1 (5 bases). What was sequenced was blood. CDR3 DNA: TGTGCCAGCACCGCAGGGCTGAGGGGCTATGGCTACACCTTC. It yields the protein CASTAGLRGYGYTF.